The T cell receptor beta chain under discussion was sequenced for a study of OX40 agonist ivuxolimab in advanced cancers. About the study: Prior anti-PD-1, anti-PD-L1 or anti-CTLA-4 therapy was allowed; approximately 41% had some.

The table came from immunoSEQ multiplex PCR; TCRdb's copy has only in-frame clones and leaves some out. This table has some 70,000 clones, 80% appearing once. The V gene's germline CDR1 is SGHNT and CDR2 YYREEE (reference sequence). The CDR3 has 12 amino acids. The germline V and J ends were trimmed by 0 bases and 3 bases, with 3 bases remaining between them. Sequenced here: CD4+ or CD8+ T cells sorted from blood, sampled in a trial of the OX40 agonist ivuxolimab. The chain uses TRBV5-4 and TRBJ1-1, with D uncertain. This TCR was sampled from an adult with an advanced solid tumor such as melanoma, head and neck, liver or kidney cancer. The CDR3 DNA is TGTGCCAGCAGCTTGGTGGACACTGAAGCTTTCTTT. Its translation is CASSLVDTEAFF. Full variable domain (rest looked up from reference TRBV5-4 and TRBJ1-1): ETGVTQSPTHLIKTRGQQVTLRCSSQSGHNTVSWYQQALGQGPQFIFQYYREEENGRGNFPPRFSGLQFPNYSSELNVNALELDDSALYLCASSLVDTEAFFGQGTRLTVV.